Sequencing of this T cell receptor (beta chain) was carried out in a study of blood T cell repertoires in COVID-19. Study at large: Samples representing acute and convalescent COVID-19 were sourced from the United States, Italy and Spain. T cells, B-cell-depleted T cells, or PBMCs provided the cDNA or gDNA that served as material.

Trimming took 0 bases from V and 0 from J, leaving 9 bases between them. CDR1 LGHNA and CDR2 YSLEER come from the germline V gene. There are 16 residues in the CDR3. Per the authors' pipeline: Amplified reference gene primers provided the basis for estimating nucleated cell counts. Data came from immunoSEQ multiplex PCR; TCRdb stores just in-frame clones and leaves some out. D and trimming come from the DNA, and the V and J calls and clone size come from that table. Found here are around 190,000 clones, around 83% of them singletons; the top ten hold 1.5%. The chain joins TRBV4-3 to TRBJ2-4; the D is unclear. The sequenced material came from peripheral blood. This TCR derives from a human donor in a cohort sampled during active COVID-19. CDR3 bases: TGCGCCAGCAGCCAAGATTATCCGGGAGCCAAAAACATTCAGTACTTC. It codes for CASSQDYPGAKNIQYF.